A single sample gave rise to the 20 T cell receptor beta chains below, sequenced in a study of T cells in Graves' hyperthyroidism and ophthalmopathy. RNA transcripts provided the source from which TCR beta CDR3 regions were amplified. First-round RT-PCR with HTBI primers amplified the TCR CDR3 region. TCRdb reprocessed the multiplex PCR reads with MiXCR, giving one entry per CDR3 protein. The sample gives around 660,000 distinct CDR3 sequences, roughly 45% of which show up once; less than 8.5% is in the top ten. Sequenced: peripheral blood or thyroid tissue (not recorded which). Receptor source: an adult man with Graves' disease, either hyperthyroidism or ophthalmopathy (not recorded which).

This clonotype was seen only once. This sequence joins TRBV29-1 and TRBJ2-3, with 9 bases lining up with TRBD1. Germline lookup yields CDR1 SQVTM and CDR2 ANQGSEA. The CDR3 contains 14 residues. The CDR3 DNA reads as TGCGGCGAAGGGCAAGGGACAGGGATAGATACGCAGTATTTT. It specifies CGEGQGTGIDTQYF.

With regard to this clonotype: A read error is possible here, since a much larger clone lies one base away. The V and J genes are TRBV7-2 and TRBJ1-3; 8 nucleotides match TRBD1. The length of the CDR3 is 14 residues. The germline V gene has CDR1 SGHTA and CDR2 FQGNSA. CDR3 DNA sequence: TGTGCCAGCAGCTGGACAGGGTCTGCAAACACCATATATTTT. This codes for CASSWTGSANTIYF.

Concerning this clonotype: Because the CDR3 is missing its conserved closing phenylalanine or tryptophan, this is likely a read error. Because the CDR3's place on the DNA is in doubt, the DNA is left out and the CDR3 is given as listed by TCRdb. The chain has TRBV24-1 and TRBJ2-7; the tabulated D call, TRBD1, remains unverified against the DNA. CDR1 and CDR2 (germline): KGHDR, SFDVKD. From its first to its last residue, the CDR3 has 11 amino acids. This CDR3 reads CATSDTGTEDT.

In this sample, this clonotype turned up many times. The chain is built from TRBV15 and TRBJ1-2, with D possibly matching TRBD1 (6 bases). Trimming pared 3 bases from V and 2 bases from J, leaving 13 bases between. From germline, CDR1 is LNHNV and CDR2 YYDKDF (reference sequence). The CDR3 has 15 residues. The CDR3: CATSRTGEVNYGYTF. As DNA, the CDR3 is TGTGCCACCAGCAGGACAGGAGAGGTGAACTATGGCTACACCTTC.

This chain links TRBV20-1 with TRBJ2-5; D is uncertain. Germline V CDR1 and CDR2: DFQATT, SNEGSKA (reference sequence). This CDR3 is 14 amino acids long. V gave up 2 bases and J gave up 2 bases, with 12 bases separating them. CDR3 loop: CSARFGRIQETQYF. The CDR3 DNA reads as TGCAGTGCTAGATTTGGGCGGATTCAAGAGACCCAGTACTTC.

With regard to this clonotype: A read error is possible here, since a much larger clone lies one base away. The genes are TRBV7-2 and TRBJ1-2; D is unresolved. The CDR3 spans 12 residues. Germline V CDR1 and CDR2: SGHTA, FQGNSA. This CDR3 reads CASSPRTGGFTF. The CDR3 nucleotides are TGTGCCAGCAGCCCACGGACCGGCGGCTTCACCTTC.

On this clonotype itself: The missing conserved phenylalanine or tryptophan at the end of this CDR3 makes a read error likely. The chain links TRBV7-9 to TRBJ2-7; D remains ambiguous. Germline V lookup: CDR1 SEHNR, CDR2 FQNEAQ (reference sequence). The CDR3 runs 13 residues. V was shortened by 9 bases and J by 2 bases, with 14 bases between the two germline ends. The CDR3 here is CASSIAGPYEQYL. In DNA form, the CDR3 reads TGTGCCAGTAGTATTGCCGGACCCTACGAGCAGTACCTC.

A few counts support this clonotype. The chain employs TRBV7-9 and TRBJ1-3; TRBD1 agrees at 7 bases. Germline V CDR1 and CDR2: SEHNR, FQNEAQ (reference sequence). The CDR3 contains 14 residues. V was pared by 3 bases and J by 2 bases, with 1 base of the junction left unmatched. CDR3 DNA: TGTGCCAGCAGCTTCGGACAGGCTGGAAACACCATATATTTT. Its protein is CASSFGQAGNTIYF.

The chain carries TRBV6-6 and TRBJ2-7, with D perhaps TRBD2 (5 bases). V was clipped by 6 bases and J by 2 bases, with 11 bases between them. The CDR3 has 13 residues. Germline lookup yields CDR1 MNHNY and CDR2 SVGAGI (reference sequence). The CDR3 sequence is CASRLPGTYEQYF. The CDR3 DNA sequence: TGTGCCAGCAGACTGCCGGGGACCTACGAGCAGTACTTC.

This clonotype was recorded a few times. The CDR3 region has the DNA TGTGCCAGCAGCCCAGGGGCGGCCACCTACGAGCAGTACTTC. Translation gives CASSPGAATYEQYF. The V call is TRBV7-2, the J call TRBJ2-7, with D possibly being TRBD1 (6 bases). This CDR3 spans 14 amino acids. Germline assignment: CDR1 SGHTA and CDR2 FQGNSA. Trimming left V 5 bases short and J 2 bases short, with 13 bases between.

This rearrangement joins TRBV20-1 to TRBJ1-6; 7 bases map to TRBD1. CDR1 is DFQATT, CDR2 SNEGSKA, per germline (reference sequence). V was clipped by 5 bases and J by 6 bases; unmatched bases: 4. The CDR3 length is 13 residues. The chain's CDR3 is CSAYRGANSPLHF. CDR3 bases: TGCAGTGCTTACAGGGGCGCTAATTCACCCCTCCACTTT.

This chain joins TRBV19 and TRBJ1-6, with TRBD1 identical over 10 bases. V was clipped by 4 bases and J by 8 bases; unmatched bases: 11. The CDR3 contains 17 residues. Germline values: CDR1 LNHDA, CDR2 SQIVND (reference sequence). CDR3 sequence: CASSTRGQGLKDSPLHF. The CDR3 DNA is TGTGCCAGTAGTACGCGGGGACAGGGGCTTAAGGATTCACCCCTCCACTTT.

V is TRBV11-2 and J is TRBJ2-5, with D possibly TRBD1 on 8 matching bases. CDR1 is SGHAT, CDR2 FQNNGV, per germline. V was cut by 4 bases and J by 2 bases, with 23 bases left in between. This CDR3 has 18 residues. CDR3 in amino acids: CASSSGTGGRSVQETQYF. CDR3 coding DNA: TGTGCCAGCAGCTCAGGGACAGGCGGGAGAAGTGTACAAGAGACCCAGTACTTC.

This clonotype has just one count. This chain links TRBV7-2 with TRBJ1-2; D not certain. The CDR3 has 15 residues. Trimming removed 7 bases at V and 4 bases at J, with 19 bases between. Germline V CDR1 and CDR2: SGHTA, FQGNSA. The CDR3 DNA is TGTGCCAGCACCCAAGCAGTAACATCTGGCTATGGCTACACCTTC. This encodes CASTQAVTSGYGYTF.

The chain combines TRBV10-3 with TRBJ1-2; no clear D. V lost 3 bases to trimming and J lost 8 bases, with 10 bases between them. Looked up from germline, CDR1 is ENHRY and CDR2 is SYGVKD. The CDR3 sequence is 12 residues long. The CDR3 sequence is CAISDRPPGYTF. CDR3 coding DNA: TGTGCCATCAGTGATAGGCCGCCGGGCTACACCTTC.

Points on this clonotype: At one of its ends the junction is not consistent with the germline gene, which may arise from a read error. The chain is built from TRBV7-7 and TRBJ2-5, with TRBD2 identical over 8 bases. The germline V gene encodes CDR1 SSHAT and CDR2 FNYEAQ (reference sequence). The CDR3 loop spans 15 amino acids. The CDR3 loop reads CASSLVRGGLETQYF. In DNA, the CDR3 is TGTGCTAGCAGCTTAGTACGGGGGGGCCTCGAGACCCAGTACTTC.

This clonotype has ten or more counts. The rearrangement links TRBV7-9 to TRBJ1-1; D uncertain. Germline CDR1 is SEHNR and CDR2 is FQNEAQ (reference sequence). Between the trimmed V and J ends, which lost 0 bases and 7 bases, there was a span of 6 bases. The CDR3 has 12 residues. CDR3: CASSLASREAFF. DNA of the CDR3: TGTGCCAGCAGCTTAGCTTCACGTGAAGCTTTCTTT.

The chain combines TRBV19 with TRBJ1-5, with D unresolved. V gave up 1 base and J gave up 7 bases, with 11 bases separating them. The CDR3 has 14 amino acids. CDR1 LNHDA and CDR2 SQIVND come from the germline V gene (reference sequence). As DNA, the CDR3 is TGTGCCAGTAGTATAGGCGCCCCAAGACAGCCCCAGCATTTT. Its protein product is CASSIGAPRQPQHF.

J is TRBJ1-1 and V is TRBV15; D gene unclear. CDR3 length: 12 amino acids. The V gene's germline CDR1 is LNHNV and CDR2 YYDKDF (reference sequence). V gave up 0 bases and J gave up 10 bases, with 9 bases separating them. CDR3 sequence reads: CATSREVFGAFF. The CDR3 DNA is TGTGCCACCAGCAGAGAGGTGTTCGGAGCTTTCTTT.

The chain employs TRBV5-1 and TRBJ2-2, with 8 nucleotides matching TRBD1. V trimming: 3 bases; J trimming: 4 bases; junction bases outside the gene matches: 2. The germline V gene encodes CDR1 SGHRS and CDR2 YFSETQ. CDR3 size: 14 residues. DNA of the CDR3: TGCGCCAGCAGCTGGACAGGGCCCACCGGGGAGCTGTTTTTT. Amino acids: CASSWTGPTGELFF.